These 13 T cell receptor beta chains originate from one sample sequenced in a study of cytomegalovirus exposure and HLA in healthy donors. Libraries were prepared by immunoSEQ multiplex PCR; TCRdb keeps only in-frame clonotypes and omits some of them. The sample lists under 400,000 clones, roughly 87% occurring once. The specimen sequenced was PBMCs. The receptors come from a man younger than 45 in good health and CMV-seronegative.

V and J are TRBV5-1 and TRBJ2-3; 9 nucleotides match TRBD2. From germline, CDR1 is SGHRS and CDR2 YFSETQ. V shed 4 bases and J 3 bases; nucleotides not matched to a gene: 6. The CDR3 sequence is 15 residues long. The CDR3 nucleotides are TGCGCCAGCAGCCTGGGACTAGCTGGGACAGATACGCAGTATTTT. Its translation is CASSLGLAGTDTQYF.

This clone was detected once. This chain connects TRBV19 to TRBJ1-1, with 8 bases that match TRBD1. The CDR3 spans 15 residues. CDR1 is LNHDA, CDR2 SQIVND, per germline (reference sequence). V trimming: 5 bases; J trimming: 3 bases; junction bases outside the gene matches: 8. In DNA form, the CDR3 reads TGTGCCAGTAGTGCCCGACAGGGGTATTACACTGAAGCTTTCTTT. Translating it yields CASSARQGYYTEAFF.

CDR3 loop: CAWTGLAGGRNQETQYF. The CDR3 DNA reads as TGTGCCTGGACCGGACTAGCGGGGGGGCGAAACCAAGAGACCCAGTACTTC. This chain connects TRBV30 to TRBJ2-5; 15 bases are a match to TRBD2. The CDR3 has 17 amino acids. CDR1 and CDR2 from the germline V gene are GTSNPN and SVGIG (reference sequence). Losses at the gene ends were 4 bases for V and 0 bases for J; bases not matched to a gene: 6. Using reference TRBV30 and TRBJ2-5 for the parts outside the CDR3, the full variable domain is SQTIHQWPATLVQPVGSPLSLECTVEGTSNPNLYWYRQAAGRGLQLLFYSVGIGQISSEVPQNLSASRPQDRQFILSSKKLLLSDSGFYLCAWTGLAGGRNQETQYFGPGTRLLVL.

There are a few counts of this clone. The CDR3 DNA follows: TGTGCCAGCAGCTTACCAGGGGTAATGGGTGAAAAACTGTTTTTT. Translation gives CASSLPGVMGEKLFF. V usage is TRBV11-3 and J usage is TRBJ1-4, with a tentative D call TRBD1 (6 bases). V lost 2 bases to trimming and J lost 7 bases, with 14 bases between them. The CDR3 length is 15 residues. The V gene's germline CDR1 is SGHNT and CDR2 YENEEA.

The chain employs TRBV6-5 and TRBJ1-6; D is unresolved. CDR3 length: 15 amino acids. CDR1 is MNHEY, CDR2 SVGAGI, per germline. V shed 8 bases and J shed 8 bases, with 19 bases lying between them. This CDR3 reads CASDPMLAVDSPLHF. Written as DNA, the CDR3 is TGTGCCAGCGACCCTATGCTCGCGGTGGATTCACCCCTCCACTTT.

The rearrangement links TRBV7-9 to TRBJ1-5; 9 nucleotides line up with TRBD1. Germline V lookup: CDR1 SEHNR, CDR2 FQNEAQ (reference sequence). This CDR3 contains 16 residues. V trimming: 4 bases; J trimming: 2 bases; junction bases outside the gene matches: 6. This CDR3 reads CASSSGQGWGNQPQHF. The DNA for the CDR3 is TGTGCCAGCAGCTCGGGACAGGGTTGGGGCAATCAGCCCCAGCATTTT. The full variable domain, completed using reference TRBV7-9 and TRBJ1-5, is DTGVSQNPRHKITKRGQNVTFRCDPISEHNRLYWYRQTLGQGPEFLTYFQNEAQLEKSRLLSDRFSAERPKGSFSTLEIQRTEQGDSAMYLCASSSGQGWGNQPQHFGDGTRLSIL.

The chain employs TRBV28 and TRBJ1-4; no clear D gene. Germline CDR1 and CDR2: MDHEN and SYDVKM. V gave up 6 bases and J gave up 2 bases, with 13 bases separating them. This CDR3 spans 15 amino acids. CDR3 sequence (DNA): TGTGCCAGCAGCCTCGCGGGTTCGACTAATGAAAAACTGTTTTTT. Amino acids: CASSLAGSTNEKLFF.

The chain has TRBV16 and TRBJ1-5; D gene uncertain. Per germline, CDR1 KGHSY and CDR2 FQNENV. The CDR3 is 17 amino acids. Trimming took 0 bases from V and 5 from J, leaving 17 bases between them. The CDR3, as DNA: TGTGCCAGCAGCCAATCAGGTTCAGCGCTCCCTCATCAGCCCCAGCATTTT. Its translation: CASSQSGSALPHQPQHF. Combining the CDR3 with reference TRBV16 and TRBJ1-5 gives the whole variable domain GEEVAQTPKHLVRGEGQKAKLYCAPIKGHSYVFWYQQVLKNEFKFLISFQNENVFDETGMPKERFSAKCLPNSPCSLEIQATKLEDSAVYFCASSQSGSALPHQPQHFGDGTRLSIL.

The V gene is TRBV2, the J gene TRBJ1-1, with TRBD1 identical over 9 bases. CDR1 and CDR2 from the germline V gene are SNHLY and FYNNEI. This CDR3 region has 14 residues. V was clipped by 4 bases and J by 4 bases; unmatched bases: 4. Here the CDR3 DNA reads TGTGCCAGCAGTGCGGGGACAGGGAGCACTGAAGCTTTCTTT. It specifies CASSAGTGSTEAFF.

V gene TRBV7-9 combines with J gene TRBJ2-7, with 10 bases matching TRBD2. Germline V gene sequence: CDR1 SEHNR, CDR2 FQNEAQ (reference sequence). V shed 5 bases, J shed 2 bases, and the junction held 6 bases outside the gene matches. The CDR3 runs to 15 residues. The CDR3: CASSGGLAVTYEQYF. The CDR3 DNA is TGTGCCAGCAGCGGAGGACTAGCGGTTACCTACGAGCAGTACTTC.

In DNA, the CDR3 is TGTGCCAGCCGAATGTTTCAGGGGACCGGGGAGCTGTTTTTT. This encodes CASRMFQGTGELFF. This chain connects TRBV27 to TRBJ2-2; D may be TRBD1 (6 bases). The CDR3 extends over 14 amino acids. Germline-derived CDR1 and CDR2 are MNHEY and SMNVEV (reference sequence). Trimming left V 8 bases short and J 5 bases short, with 15 bases between.

The CDR3 protein is CASSGTGILAGVPGELFF. DNA of the CDR3: TGTGCCAGCAGTGGAACGGGAATTCTAGCGGGCGTCCCAGGGGAGCTGTTTTTT. The rearrangement links TRBV6-1 to TRBJ2-2; 8 nucleotides line up with TRBD2. CDR1 is MNHNS and CDR2 is SASEGT in the germline V gene. Trimming at V came to 4 bases and at J to 8 bases, leaving 18 bases not matched to a gene. This CDR3 region has 18 residues.

The V gene is TRBV4-3, the J gene TRBJ2-1, with 11 bases lining up with TRBD2. V was pared by 0 bases and J by 12 bases, with 7 bases of the junction left unmatched. CDR3 length equals 15 residues. In germline, CDR1 is LGHNA, CDR2 YSLEER. CDR3 in amino acids: CASSQDSGGALGQFF. The CDR3 coding sequence is TGCGCCAGCAGCCAAGATAGCGGGGGGGCCCTTGGGCAGTTCTTC.